This note documents a single TCR beta chain sequence. The antigen is unknown. This sample is drawn from a study of cytomegalovirus exposure and HLA in healthy donors. About the study: The same platform was used for the 120 validation repertoires and the roughly 700 first-cohort repertoires, a later analysis reported.

Study-level findings and limits: Rarity characterized most TCR sequences, yet some public TCRs appeared in many donors. Both high specificity and high sensitivity reportedly marked the classifier's diagnosis of cytomegalovirus status.

The V end lost 4 bases, the J end lost 7 bases, and 17 bases lay between the germline ends. The CDR3 covers 15 residues. CDR1 is ENHRY and CDR2 is SYGVKD in the germline V gene. Sequenced by immunoSEQ multiplex PCR; TCRdb stores in-frame clones only, minus some. This sample yields 200,000 or so clones, of which 75% to 85% are seen a single time; around 15% belongs to the top ten. The sequenced material came from PBMCs. The source is a woman aged 25 to 39 in good health and CMV-seropositive. The chain couples TRBV10-3 to TRBJ2-1; D is unclear. The CDR3 DNA reads TGTGCCATCAGTGTACGAGACACGGTCGCGAATGAGCAGTTCTTC. Protein: CAISVRDTVANEQFF.